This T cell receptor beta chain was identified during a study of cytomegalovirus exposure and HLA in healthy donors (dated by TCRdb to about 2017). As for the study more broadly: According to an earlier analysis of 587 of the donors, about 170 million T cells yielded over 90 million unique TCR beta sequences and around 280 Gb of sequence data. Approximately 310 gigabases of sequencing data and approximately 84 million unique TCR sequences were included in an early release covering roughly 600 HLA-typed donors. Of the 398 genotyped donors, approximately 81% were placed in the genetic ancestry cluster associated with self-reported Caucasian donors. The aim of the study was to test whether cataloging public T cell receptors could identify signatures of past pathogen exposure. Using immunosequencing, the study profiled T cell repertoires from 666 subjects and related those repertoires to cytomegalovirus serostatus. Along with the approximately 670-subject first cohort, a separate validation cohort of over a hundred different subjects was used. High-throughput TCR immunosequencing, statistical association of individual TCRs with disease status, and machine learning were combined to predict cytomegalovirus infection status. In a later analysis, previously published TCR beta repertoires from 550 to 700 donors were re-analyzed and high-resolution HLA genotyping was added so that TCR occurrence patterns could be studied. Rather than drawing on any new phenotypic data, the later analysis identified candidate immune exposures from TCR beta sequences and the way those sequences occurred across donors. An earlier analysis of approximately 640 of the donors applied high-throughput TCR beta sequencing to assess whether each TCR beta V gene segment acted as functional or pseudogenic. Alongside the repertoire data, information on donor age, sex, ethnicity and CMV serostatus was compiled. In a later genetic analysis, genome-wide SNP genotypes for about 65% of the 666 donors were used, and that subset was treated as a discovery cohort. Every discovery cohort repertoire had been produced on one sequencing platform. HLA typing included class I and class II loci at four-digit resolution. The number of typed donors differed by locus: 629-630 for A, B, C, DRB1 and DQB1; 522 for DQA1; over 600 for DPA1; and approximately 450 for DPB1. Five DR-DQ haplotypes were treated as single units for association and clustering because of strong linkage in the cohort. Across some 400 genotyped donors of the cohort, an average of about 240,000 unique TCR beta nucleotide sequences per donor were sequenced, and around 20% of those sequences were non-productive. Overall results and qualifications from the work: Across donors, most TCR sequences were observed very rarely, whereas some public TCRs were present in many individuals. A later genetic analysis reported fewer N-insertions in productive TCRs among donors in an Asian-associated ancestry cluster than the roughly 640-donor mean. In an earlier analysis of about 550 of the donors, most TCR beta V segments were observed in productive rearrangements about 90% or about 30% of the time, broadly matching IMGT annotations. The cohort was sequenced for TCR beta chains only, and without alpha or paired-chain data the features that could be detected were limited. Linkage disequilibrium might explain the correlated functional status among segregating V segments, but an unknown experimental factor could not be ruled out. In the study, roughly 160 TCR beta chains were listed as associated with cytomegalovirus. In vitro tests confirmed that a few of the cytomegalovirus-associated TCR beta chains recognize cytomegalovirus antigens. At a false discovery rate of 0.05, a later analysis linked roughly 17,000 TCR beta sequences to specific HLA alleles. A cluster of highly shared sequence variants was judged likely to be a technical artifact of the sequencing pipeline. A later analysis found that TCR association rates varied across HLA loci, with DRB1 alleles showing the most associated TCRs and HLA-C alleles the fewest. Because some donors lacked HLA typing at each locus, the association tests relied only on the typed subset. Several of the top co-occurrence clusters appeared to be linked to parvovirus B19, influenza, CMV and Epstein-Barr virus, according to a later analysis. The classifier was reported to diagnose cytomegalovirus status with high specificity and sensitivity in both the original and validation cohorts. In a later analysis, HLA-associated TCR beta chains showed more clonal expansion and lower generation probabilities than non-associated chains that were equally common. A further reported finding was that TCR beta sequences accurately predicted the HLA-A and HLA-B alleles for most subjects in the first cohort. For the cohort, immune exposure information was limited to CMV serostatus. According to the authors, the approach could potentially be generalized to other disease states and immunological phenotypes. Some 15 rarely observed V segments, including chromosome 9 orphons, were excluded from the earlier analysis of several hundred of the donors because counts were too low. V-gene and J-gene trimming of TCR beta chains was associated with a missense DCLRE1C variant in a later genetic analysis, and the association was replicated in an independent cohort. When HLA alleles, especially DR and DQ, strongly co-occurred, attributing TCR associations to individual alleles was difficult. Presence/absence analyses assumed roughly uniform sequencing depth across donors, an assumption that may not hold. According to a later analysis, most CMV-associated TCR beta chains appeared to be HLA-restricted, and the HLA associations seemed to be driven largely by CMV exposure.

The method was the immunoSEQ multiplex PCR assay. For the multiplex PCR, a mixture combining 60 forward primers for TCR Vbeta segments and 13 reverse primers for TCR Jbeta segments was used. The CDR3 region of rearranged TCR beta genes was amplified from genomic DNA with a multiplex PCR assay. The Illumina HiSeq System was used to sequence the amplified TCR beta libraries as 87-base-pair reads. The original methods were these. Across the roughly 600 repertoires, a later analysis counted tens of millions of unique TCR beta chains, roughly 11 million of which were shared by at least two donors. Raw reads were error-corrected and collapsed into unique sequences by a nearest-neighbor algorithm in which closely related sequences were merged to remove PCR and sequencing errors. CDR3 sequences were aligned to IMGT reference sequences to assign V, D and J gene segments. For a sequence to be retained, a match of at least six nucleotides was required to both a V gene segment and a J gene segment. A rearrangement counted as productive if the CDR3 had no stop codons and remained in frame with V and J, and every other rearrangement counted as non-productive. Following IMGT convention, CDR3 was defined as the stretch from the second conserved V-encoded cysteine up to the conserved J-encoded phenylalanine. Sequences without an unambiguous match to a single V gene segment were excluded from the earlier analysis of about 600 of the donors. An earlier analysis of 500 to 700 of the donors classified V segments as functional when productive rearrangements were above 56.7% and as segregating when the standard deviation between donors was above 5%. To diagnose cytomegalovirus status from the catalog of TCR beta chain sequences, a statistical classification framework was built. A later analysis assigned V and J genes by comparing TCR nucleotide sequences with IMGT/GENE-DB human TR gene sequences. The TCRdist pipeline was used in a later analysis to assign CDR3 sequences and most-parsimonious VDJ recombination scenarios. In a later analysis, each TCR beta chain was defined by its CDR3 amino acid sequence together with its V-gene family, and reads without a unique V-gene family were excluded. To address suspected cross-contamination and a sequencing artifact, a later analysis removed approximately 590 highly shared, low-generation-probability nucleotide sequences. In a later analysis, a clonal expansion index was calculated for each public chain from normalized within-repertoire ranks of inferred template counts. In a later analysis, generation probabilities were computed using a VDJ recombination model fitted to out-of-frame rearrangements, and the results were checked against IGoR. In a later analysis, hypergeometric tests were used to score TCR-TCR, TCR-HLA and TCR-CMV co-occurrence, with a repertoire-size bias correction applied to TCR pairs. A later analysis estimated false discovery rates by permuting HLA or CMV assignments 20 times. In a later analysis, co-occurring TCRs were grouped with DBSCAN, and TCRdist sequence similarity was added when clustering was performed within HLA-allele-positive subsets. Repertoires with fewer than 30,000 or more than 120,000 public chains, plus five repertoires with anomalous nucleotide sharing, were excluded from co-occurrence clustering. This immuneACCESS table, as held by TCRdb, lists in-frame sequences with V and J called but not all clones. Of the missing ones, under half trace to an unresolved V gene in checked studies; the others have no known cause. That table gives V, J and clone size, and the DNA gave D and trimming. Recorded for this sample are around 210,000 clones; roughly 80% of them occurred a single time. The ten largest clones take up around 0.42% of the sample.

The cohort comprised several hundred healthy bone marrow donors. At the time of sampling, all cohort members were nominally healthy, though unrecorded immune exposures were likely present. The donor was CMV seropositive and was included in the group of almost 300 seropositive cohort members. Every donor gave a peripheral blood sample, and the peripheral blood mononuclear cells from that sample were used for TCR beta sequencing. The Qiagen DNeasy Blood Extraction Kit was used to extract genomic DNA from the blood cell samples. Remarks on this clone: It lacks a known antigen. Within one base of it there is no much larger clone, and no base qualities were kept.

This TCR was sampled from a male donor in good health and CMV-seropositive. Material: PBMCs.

CDR3 sequence: CASSGTVREGTDTQYF. The bases are TGTGCCAGCAGTGGCACAGTGCGGGAGGGTACAGATACGCAGTATTTT. Rearrangement joined TRBV25-1 to TRBJ2-3; 9 bases in the middle match TRBD2. Per the germline V gene, MGHDK is the CDR1 and SYGVNS is the CDR2. Compared with germline, V lacks 4 bases and J lacks 3 bases; bases without a gene match: 8. The CDR3, from cysteine to phenylalanine, totals 16 residues. The only DNA kept is the CDR3, 48 bases in frame from the first base.